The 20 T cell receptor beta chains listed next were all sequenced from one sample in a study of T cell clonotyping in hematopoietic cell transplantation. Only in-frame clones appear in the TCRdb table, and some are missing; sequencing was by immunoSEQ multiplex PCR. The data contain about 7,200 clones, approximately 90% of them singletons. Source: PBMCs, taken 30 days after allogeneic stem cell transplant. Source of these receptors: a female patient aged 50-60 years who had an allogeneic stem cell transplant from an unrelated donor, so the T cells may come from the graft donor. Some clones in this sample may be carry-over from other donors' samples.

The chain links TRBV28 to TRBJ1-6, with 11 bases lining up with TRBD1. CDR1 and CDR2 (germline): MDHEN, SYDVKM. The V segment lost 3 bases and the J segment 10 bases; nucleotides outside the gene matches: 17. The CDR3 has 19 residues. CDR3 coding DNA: TGTGCCAGCAGTTTGTGGTCCGGGACAGGGGGGATGAGAAGGTCACCCCTCCACTTT. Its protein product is CASSLWSGTGGMRRSPLHF.

CDR3 in amino acids: CASSRTVNRRAGEQYF. The CDR3 bases are TGTGCCAGCAGCCGGACAGTTAACAGGCGGGCCGGCGAGCAGTACTTC. This chain joins TRBV11-2 and TRBJ2-7; D might be TRBD1 (6 bases). Germline V gene sequence: CDR1 SGHAT, CDR2 FQNNGV. The CDR3 has 16 amino acids. The V end lost 5 bases, the J end lost 6 bases, and 23 bases lay between the germline ends.

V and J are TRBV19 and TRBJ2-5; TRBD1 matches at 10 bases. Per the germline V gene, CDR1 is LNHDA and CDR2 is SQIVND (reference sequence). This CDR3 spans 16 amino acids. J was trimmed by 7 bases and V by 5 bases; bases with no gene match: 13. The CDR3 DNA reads TGTGCCAGTAGTGGGCCGACAGGGGGCGTGAGGTGGACCCAGTACTTC. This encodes CASSGPTGGVRWTQYF.

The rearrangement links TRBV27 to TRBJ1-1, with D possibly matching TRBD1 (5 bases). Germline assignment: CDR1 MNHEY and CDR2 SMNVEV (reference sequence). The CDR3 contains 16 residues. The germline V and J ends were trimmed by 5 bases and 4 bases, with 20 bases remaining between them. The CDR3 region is CASSPPRGQAGTEAFF. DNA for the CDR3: TGTGCCAGCAGTCCACCCCGGGGCCAGGCGGGCACTGAAGCTTTCTTT.

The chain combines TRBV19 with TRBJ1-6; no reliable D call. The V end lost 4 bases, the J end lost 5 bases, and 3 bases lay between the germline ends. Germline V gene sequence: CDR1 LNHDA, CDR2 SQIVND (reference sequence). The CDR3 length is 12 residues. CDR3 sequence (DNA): TGTGCCAGTAGTAGCGATAATTCACCCCTCCACTTT. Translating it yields CASSSDNSPLHF.

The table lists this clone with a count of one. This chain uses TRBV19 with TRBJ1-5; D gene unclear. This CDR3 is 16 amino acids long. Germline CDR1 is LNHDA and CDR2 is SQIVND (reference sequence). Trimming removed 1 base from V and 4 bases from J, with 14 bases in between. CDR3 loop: CASSIASDGRNQPQHF. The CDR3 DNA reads TGTGCCAGTAGTATAGCCTCGGACGGCCGAAATCAGCCCCAGCATTTT.

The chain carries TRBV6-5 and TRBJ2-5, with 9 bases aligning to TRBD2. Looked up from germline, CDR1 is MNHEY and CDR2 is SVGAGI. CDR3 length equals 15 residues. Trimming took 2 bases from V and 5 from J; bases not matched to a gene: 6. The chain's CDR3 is CASSYGGSGRETQYF. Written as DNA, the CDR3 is TGTGCCAGCAGTTACGGGGGCAGCGGGAGGGAGACCCAGTACTTC.

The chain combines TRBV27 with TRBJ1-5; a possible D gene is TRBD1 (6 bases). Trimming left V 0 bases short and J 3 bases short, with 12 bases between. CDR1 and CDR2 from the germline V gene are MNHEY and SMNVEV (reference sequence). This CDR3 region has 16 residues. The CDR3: CASSLSQPGANQPQHF. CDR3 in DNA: TGTGCCAGCAGTTTATCACAGCCAGGGGCCAATCAGCCCCAGCATTTT.

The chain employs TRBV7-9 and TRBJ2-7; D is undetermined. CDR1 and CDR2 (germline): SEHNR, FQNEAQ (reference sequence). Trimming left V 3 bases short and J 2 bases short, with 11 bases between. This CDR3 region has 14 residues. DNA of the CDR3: TGTGCCAGCAGCTTGGTTAACAGCCCCTACGAGCAGTACTTC. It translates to CASSLVNSPYEQYF.

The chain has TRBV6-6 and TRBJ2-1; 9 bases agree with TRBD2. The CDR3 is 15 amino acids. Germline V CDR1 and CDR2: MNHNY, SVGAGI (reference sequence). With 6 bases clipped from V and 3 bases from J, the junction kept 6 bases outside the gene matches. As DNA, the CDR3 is TGTGCCAGCAGCCCTTTAGCGGGGGTCTACAATGAGCAGTTCTTC. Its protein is CASSPLAGVYNEQFF.

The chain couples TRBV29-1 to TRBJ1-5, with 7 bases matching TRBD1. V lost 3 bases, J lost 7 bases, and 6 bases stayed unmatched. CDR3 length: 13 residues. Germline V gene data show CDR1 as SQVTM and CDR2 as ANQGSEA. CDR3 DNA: TGCAGCGTTGACGACAGGGAACAACAGCCCCAGCATTTT. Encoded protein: CSVDDREQQPQHF.

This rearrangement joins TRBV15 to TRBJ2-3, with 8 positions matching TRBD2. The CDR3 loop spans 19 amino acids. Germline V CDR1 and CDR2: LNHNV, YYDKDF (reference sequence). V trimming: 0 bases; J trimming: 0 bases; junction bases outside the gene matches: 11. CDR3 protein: CATSRDTASGRKSTDTQYF. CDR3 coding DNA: TGTGCCACCAGCAGAGATACGGCTAGCGGGCGAAAAAGCACAGATACGCAGTATTTT.

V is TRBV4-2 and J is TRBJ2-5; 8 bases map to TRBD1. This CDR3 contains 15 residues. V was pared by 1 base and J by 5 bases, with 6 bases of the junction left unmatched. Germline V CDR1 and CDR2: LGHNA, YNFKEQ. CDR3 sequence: CASSQARTGRETQYF. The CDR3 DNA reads TGTGCCAGCAGCCAAGCAAGGACAGGGCGGGAGACCCAGTACTTC.

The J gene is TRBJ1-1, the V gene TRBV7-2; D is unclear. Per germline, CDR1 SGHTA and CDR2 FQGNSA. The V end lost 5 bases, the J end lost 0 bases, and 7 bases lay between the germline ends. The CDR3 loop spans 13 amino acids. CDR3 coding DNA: TGTGCCAGCAGCATGACCGTGAACACTGAAGCTTTCTTT. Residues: CASSMTVNTEAFF.

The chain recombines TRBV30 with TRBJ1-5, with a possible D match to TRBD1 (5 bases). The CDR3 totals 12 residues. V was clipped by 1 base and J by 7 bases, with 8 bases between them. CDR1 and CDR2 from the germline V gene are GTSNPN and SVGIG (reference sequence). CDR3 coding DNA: TGTGCCTGGAGTGGTGGGGCCCAGCCCCAGCATTTT. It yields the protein CAWSGGAQPQHF.

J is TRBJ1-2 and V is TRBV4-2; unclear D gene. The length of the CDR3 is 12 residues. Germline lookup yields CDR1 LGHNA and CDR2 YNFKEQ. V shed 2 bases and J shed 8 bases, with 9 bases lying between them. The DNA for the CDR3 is TGTGCCAGCAGCCAATGGGGTGAGGGCTACACCTTC. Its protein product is CASSQWGEGYTF.

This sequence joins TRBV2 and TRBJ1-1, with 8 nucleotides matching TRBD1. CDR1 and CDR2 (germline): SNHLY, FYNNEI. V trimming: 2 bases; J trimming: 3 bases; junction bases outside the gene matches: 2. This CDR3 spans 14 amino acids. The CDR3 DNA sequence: TGTGCCAGCAGTGAAAACAGGGGGTACACTGAAGCTTTCTTT. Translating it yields CASSENRGYTEAFF.

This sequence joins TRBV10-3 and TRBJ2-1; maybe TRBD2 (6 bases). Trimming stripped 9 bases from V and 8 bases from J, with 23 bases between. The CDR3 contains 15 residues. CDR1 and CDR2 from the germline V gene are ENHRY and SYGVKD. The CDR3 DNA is TGTGCCATAGGGGCGGGGACGGGGGTTTACGATGAGCAGTTCTTC. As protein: CAIGAGTGVYDEQFF.

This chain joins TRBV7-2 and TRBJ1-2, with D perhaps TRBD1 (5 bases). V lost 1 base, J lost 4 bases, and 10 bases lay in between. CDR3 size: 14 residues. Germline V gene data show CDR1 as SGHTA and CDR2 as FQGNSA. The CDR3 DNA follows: TGTGCCAGCAGCTTAGTTGACAGCATCTATGGCTACACCTTC. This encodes CASSLVDSIYGYTF.

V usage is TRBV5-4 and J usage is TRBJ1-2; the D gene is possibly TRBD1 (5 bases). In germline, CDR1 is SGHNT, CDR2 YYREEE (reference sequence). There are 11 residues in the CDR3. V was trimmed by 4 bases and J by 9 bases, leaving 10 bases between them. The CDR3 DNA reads TGTGCCAGCAGCCTTCAGGGTAGCTACACCTTC. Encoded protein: CASSLQGSYTF.